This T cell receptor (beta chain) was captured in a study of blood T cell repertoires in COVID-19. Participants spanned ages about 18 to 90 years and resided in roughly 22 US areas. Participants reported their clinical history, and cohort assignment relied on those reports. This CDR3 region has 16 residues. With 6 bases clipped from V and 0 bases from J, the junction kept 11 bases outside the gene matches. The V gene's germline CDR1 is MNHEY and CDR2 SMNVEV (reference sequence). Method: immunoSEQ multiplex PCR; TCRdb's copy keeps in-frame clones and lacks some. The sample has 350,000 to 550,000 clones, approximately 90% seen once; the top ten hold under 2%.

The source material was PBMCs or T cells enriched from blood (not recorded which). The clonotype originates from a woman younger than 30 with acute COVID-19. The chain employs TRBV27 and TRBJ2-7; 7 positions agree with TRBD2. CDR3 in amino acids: CASSPSAGESSYEQYF. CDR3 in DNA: TGTGCCAGCAGCCCCTCGGCGGGAGAAAGCTCCTACGAGCAGTACTTC.